These T cell receptor beta chains were read from a single sample in a study of cytomegalovirus exposure and HLA in healthy donors. Produced via immunoSEQ multiplex PCR; TCRdb's table is partial and in-frame only. This sample's table has tens of thousands of clones. Sequencing was performed on PBMCs. These receptors were obtained from a human donor in good health. CDR3s include the opening cysteine and the closing phenylalanine or tryptophan. D genes are given only for firm matches. The size field is filled for only some rows; it gives once, few, many or a size class.

J	V	D	size	CDR3	DNA
TRBJ2-1	TRBV19	TRBD2	NA	CASSEKAGGLNEQFF	TGTGCCAGTAGTGAGAAGGCGGGGGGCCTAAATGAGCAGTTCTTC
TRBJ1-5	TRBV7-8	NA	NA	CASSSLGRDHSNQPQHF	TGTGCCAGCAGCTCCCTAGGGCGGGATCATAGCAATCAGCCCCAGCATTTT
TRBJ2-1	TRBV27	NA	NA	CASSSYRVLGNEQFF	TGTGCCAGCAGTTCCTACAGGGTACTCGGGAATGAGCAGTTCTTC
TRBJ1-4	TRBV25-1	NA	NA	CASKVGGGEKLFF	TGTGCCAGCAAAGTGGGGGGGGGTGAAAAACTGTTTTTT
TRBJ1-5	TRBV2	NA	NA	CASGTQGGTVQPQHF	TGTGCCAGCGGAACCCAGGGTGGCACGGTGCAGCCCCAGCATTTT
TRBJ1-1	TRBV2	NA	NA	CASIGGSWTEAFF	TGTGCCAGCATAGGAGGGTCCTGGACTGAAGCTTTCTTT
TRBJ2-1	TRBV9	TRBD2	NA	CASSLSGGSYNEQFF	TGTGCCAGCAGCCTTAGCGGGGGGTCATACAATGAGCAGTTCTTC
TRBJ2-2	TRBV9	NA	NA	CASSVGRQGSYTGELFF	TGTGCCAGCAGCGTAGGTCGTCAGGGGAGTTACACCGGGGAGCTGTTTTTT
TRBJ2-1	TRBV6-5	NA	NA	CASSYLGSSYNEQFF	TGTGCCAGCAGTTACCTGGGGAGCTCCTACAATGAGCAGTTCTTC
TRBJ2-5	TRBV28	NA	NA	CASTSIETQYF	TGTGCCAGCACTAGTATAGAGACCCAGTACTTC
TRBJ1-1	TRBV9	NA	NA	CASSLYGEAFF	TGTGCCAGCAGCCTATATGGTGAAGCTTTCTTT
TRBJ1-6	TRBV2	NA	NA	CASTEGGRGNSPLHF	TGTGCCAGCACCGAAGGAGGCAGGGGTAATTCACCCCTCCACTTT
TRBJ1-1	TRBV6-5	TRBD1	NA	CASSYRDRVNTEDFF	TGTGCCAGCAGTTACCGGGACAGGGTGAACACTGAAGATTTCTTT
TRBJ2-3	TRBV4-1	TRBD2	NA	CASSHPMGGGSSDTQYF	TGCGCCAGCAGCCACCCGATGGGCGGGGGTTCGTCAGATACGCAGTATTTT
TRBJ2-1	TRBV30	NA	NA	CAWSVRHDNEQFF	TGTGCCTGGAGTGTTCGACACGACAATGAGCAGTTCTTC
TRBJ2-2	TRBV7-6	NA	NA	CASSLGPSGVTGELFF	TGTGCCAGCAGCTTAGGGCCCAGCGGCGTGACCGGGGAGCTGTTTTTT
TRBJ2-7	TRBV7-8	NA	NA	CASSPQGSLAYEQYF	TGTGCCAGCAGCCCCCAGGGGAGCCTCGCCTACGAGCAGTACTTC
TRBJ1-1	TRBV2	NA	NA	CASSDQGGDTEAFF	TGTGCCAGCAGTGACCAGGGAGGAGACACTGAAGCTTTCTTT
TRBJ1-1	TRBV30	NA	medium-sized	CAWTGNIPEAFF	TGTGCCTGGACAGGGAACATCCCTGAAGCTTTCTTT
TRBJ1-1	TRBV19	TRBD1	NA	CATAQGDTEAFF	TGTGCCACCGCGCAGGGGGATACTGAAGCTTTCTTT
TRBJ1-5	TRBV10-3	TRBD1	NA	CAIKGQGVNQPQHF	TGTGCCATCAAGGGACAGGGAGTGAATCAGCCCCAGCATTTT
TRBJ2-5	TRBV5-1	TRBD2	NA	CASSLTSGGQETQYF	TGCGCCAGCAGCTTGACTAGCGGGGGGCAAGAGACCCAGTACTTC
TRBJ2-1	TRBV5-6	TRBD2	NA	CASSPRFWAGAYNEQFF	TGTGCCAGCAGCCCAAGGTTCTGGGCGGGGGCCTACAATGAGCAGTTCTTC
TRBJ2-7	TRBV6-1	NA	NA	CASSETVSYEQYF	TGTGCCAGCAGTGAAACAGTTTCCTACGAGCAGTACTTC
TRBJ1-6	TRBV25-1	TRBD1	NA	CASSYVDRATSPLHF	TGTGCCAGCAGCTACGTGGACAGGGCTACTTCACCCCTCCACTTT
TRBJ2-1	TRBV6-5	TRBD1	NA	CASSSRGQGVNEQFF	TGTGCCAGCAGTTCTCGCGGACAGGGAGTCAATGAGCAGTTCTTC
TRBJ1-1	TRBV11-2	NA	NA	CASLLGRGVSANTEAFF	TGTGCCAGCCTTCTTGGCAGGGGAGTTTCTGCGAACACTGAAGCTTTCTTT
TRBJ2-7	TRBV5-4	NA	NA	CASTMDRLYEQYF	TGTGCCAGCACTATGGACAGATTATACGAGCAGTACTTC
TRBJ2-7	TRBV4-1	TRBD2	NA	CASSHTGGAYEQYF	TGCGCCAGCAGCCATACGGGGGGTGCCTACGAGCAGTACTTC
TRBJ2-1	TRBV28	NA	NA	CASSPLKEAHNEQFF	TGTGCCAGCAGTCCCTTAAAAGAGGCCCACAATGAGCAGTTCTTC
TRBJ1-2	TRBV7-9	NA	NA	CASSLYTGGYTF	TGTGCCAGCAGCTTATATACGGGAGGCTACACCTTC
TRBJ2-7	TRBV23-1	NA	NA	CASTLGGSSYEQYF	TGCGCCAGCACACTAGGAGGGAGCTCCTACGAGCAGTACTTC
TRBJ1-1	TRBV5-1	TRBD1	NA	CASSLQGATLNTEAFF	TGCGCCAGCAGCTTACAGGGGGCCACCTTGAACACTGAAGCTTTCTTT
TRBJ1-1	TRBV2	NA	NA	CASGPPTRMNTEAFF	TGTGCCAGCGGCCCTCCAACCCGAATGAACACTGAAGCTTTCTTT
TRBJ2-3	TRBV27	NA	NA	CASNRGQRAIHSTDTQYF	TGTGCCAGCAACCGTGGACAGAGGGCCATCCACAGCACAGATACGCAGTATTTT
TRBJ1-5	TRBV30	NA	NA	CAWSMGSSGQPQHF	TGTGCCTGGAGTATGGGCTCTTCGGGGCAGCCCCAGCATTTT
TRBJ2-6	TRBV12-5	NA	NA	CALPPGSGANVLTF	TGTGCTCTTCCGCCGGGCTCTGGGGCCAACGTCCTGACTTTC